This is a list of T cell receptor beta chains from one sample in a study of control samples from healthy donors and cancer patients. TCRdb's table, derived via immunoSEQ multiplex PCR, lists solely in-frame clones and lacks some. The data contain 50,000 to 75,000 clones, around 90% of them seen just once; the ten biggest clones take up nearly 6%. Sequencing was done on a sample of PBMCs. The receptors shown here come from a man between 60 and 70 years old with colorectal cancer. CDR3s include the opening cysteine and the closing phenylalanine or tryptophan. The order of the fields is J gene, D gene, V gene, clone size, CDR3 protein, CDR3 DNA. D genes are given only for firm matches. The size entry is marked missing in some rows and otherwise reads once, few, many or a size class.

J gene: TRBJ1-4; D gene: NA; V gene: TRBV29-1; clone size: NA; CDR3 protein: CSVTDITNEKLFF; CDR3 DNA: TGCAGCGTGACGGACATTACTAATGAAAAACTGTTTTTT
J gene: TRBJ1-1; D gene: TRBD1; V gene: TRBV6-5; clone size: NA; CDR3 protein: CASSRTGGYNAEAFF; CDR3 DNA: TGTGCCAGCAGTAGGACAGGGGGGTATAACGCTGAAGCTTTCTTT
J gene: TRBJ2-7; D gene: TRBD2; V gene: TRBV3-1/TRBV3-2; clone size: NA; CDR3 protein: CASSPQTSGANEQYF; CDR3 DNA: TGTGCCAGCAGCCCCCAGACTAGCGGGGCGAACGAGCAGTACTTC
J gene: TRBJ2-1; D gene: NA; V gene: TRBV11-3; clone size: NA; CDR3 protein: CASSLRRSTRNEQFF; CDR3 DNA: TGTGCCAGCAGCTTACGAAGGTCCACTAGAAATGAGCAGTTCTTC
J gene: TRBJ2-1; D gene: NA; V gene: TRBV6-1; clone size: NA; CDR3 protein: CASSETGNEQFF; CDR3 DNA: TGTGCCAGCAGTGAAACCGGCAATGAGCAGTTCTTC
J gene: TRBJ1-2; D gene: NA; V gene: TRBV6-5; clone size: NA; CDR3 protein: CASSYSSPLGYTF; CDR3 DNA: TGTGCCAGCAGTTACTCTTCCCCGCTTGGCTACACCTTC
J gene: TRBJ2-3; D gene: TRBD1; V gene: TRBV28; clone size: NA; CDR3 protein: CASSSRTGKPTDTQYF; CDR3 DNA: TGTGCCAGCAGTTCCCGGACAGGTAAACCCACAGATACGCAGTATTTT
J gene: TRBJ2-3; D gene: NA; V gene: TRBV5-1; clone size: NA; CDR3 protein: CASSLDGSDTQYF; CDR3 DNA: TGCGCCAGCAGCTTGGACGGGTCAGATACGCAGTATTTT
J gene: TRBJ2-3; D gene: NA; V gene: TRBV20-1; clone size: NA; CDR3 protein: CSALSTDTQYF; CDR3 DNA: TGCAGTGCCCTTAGCACAGATACGCAGTATTTT
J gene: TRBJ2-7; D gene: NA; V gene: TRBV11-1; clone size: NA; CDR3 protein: CASSFRQGGLRDEQYF; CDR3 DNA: TGTGCCAGCAGCTTTAGACAGGGAGGCTTACGGGACGAGCAGTACTTC
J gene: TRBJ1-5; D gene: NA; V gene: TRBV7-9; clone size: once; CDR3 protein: CASSLAGTPDQPQHF; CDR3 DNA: TGTGCCAGCAGCTTAGCTGGGACCCCAGATCAGCCCCAGCATTTT
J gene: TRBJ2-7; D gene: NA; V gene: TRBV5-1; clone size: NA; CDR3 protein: CASTGGGYSYEQYF; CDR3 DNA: TGCGCCAGCACAGGTGGCGGGTACTCCTACGAGCAGTACTTC
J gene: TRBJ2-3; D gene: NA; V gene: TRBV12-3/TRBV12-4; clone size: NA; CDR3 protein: CASSSTDTQYF; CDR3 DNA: TGTGCCAGCAGCAGTACAGATACGCAGTATTTT
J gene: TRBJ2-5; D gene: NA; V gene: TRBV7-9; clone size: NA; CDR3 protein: CASSLQRETQYF; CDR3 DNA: TGTGCCAGCAGCTTACAGAGGGAGACCCAGTACTTC
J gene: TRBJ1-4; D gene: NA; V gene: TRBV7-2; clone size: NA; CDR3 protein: CASRADSGSNEKLFF; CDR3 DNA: TGTGCCAGCAGAGCGGACAGCGGCAGTAATGAAAAACTGTTTTTT
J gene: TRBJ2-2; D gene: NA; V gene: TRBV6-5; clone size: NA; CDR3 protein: CASSYVDRNTGELFF; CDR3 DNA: TGTGCCAGCAGTTACGTCGACAGGAACACCGGGGAGCTGTTTTTT
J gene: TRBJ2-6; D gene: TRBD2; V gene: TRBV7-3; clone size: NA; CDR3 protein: CASSLGGGSGANVLTF; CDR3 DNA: TGTGCCAGCAGCTTAGGGGGGGGCTCTGGGGCCAACGTCCTGACTTTC
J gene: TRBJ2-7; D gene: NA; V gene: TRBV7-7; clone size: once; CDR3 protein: CASSLRDGPSYEQYF; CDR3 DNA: TGTGCCAGCAGCTTACGAGACGGACCCTCCTACGAGCAGTACTTC
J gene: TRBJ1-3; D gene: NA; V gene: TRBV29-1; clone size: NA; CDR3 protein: CSVDGEAGNTIYF; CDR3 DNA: TGCAGCGTCGACGGGGAGGCTGGAAACACCATATATTTT
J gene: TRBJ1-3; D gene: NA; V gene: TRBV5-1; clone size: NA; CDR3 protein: CASSLGSWQNGNTIYF; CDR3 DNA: TGCGCCAGCAGCCTAGGGTCGTGGCAAAATGGAAACACCATATATTTT
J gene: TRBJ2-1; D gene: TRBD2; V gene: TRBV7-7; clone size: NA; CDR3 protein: CASSPSGGEQFF; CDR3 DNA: TGTGCCAGCAGCCCGAGCGGGGGTGAGCAGTTCTTC
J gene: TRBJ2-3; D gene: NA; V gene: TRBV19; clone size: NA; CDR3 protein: CASSIGGGDTQYF; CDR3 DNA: TGTGCCAGTAGTATAGGGGGCGGGGATACGCAGTATTTT
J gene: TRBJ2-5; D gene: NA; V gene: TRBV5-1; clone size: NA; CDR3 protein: CASSRTGTPRETQYF; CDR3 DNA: TGCGCCAGCAGCCGTACAGGGACCCCTAGGGAGACCCAGTACTTC
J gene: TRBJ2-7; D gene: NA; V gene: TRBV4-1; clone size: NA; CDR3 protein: CASSQGGERERYF; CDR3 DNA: TGCGCCAGCAGCCAAGGGGGGGAGAGGGAGCGGTACTTC
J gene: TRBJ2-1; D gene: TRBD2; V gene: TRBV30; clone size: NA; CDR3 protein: CAWSKAGALYNEQFF; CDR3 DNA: TGTGCCTGGAGTAAAGCGGGGGCCCTCTACAATGAGCAGTTCTTC
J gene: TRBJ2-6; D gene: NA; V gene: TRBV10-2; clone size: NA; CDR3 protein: CASSVGFISGANVLTF; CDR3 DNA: TGCGCCAGCAGTGTTGGGTTCATCTCTGGGGCCAACGTCCTGACTTTC
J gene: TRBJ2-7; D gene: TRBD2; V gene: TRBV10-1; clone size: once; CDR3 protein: CASSGESGASYEQYF; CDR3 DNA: TGCGCCAGCAGTGGTGAGAGCGGGGCCTCCTACGAGCAGTACTTC
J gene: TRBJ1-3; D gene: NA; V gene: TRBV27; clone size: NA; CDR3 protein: CASTTRNGNTIYF; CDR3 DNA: TGTGCCAGCACAACCCGGAATGGAAACACCATATATTTT
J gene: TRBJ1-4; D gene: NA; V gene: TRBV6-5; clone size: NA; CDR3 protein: CASRRPFGEKLFF; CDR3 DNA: TGTGCCAGCAGAAGGCCCTTTGGTGAAAAACTGTTTTTT
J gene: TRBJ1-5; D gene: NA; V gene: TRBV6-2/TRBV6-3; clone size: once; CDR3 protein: CASSYYVGGSGSNQPQHF; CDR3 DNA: TGTGCCAGCAGTTACTACGTGGGGGGCAGTGGGAGCAATCAGCCCCAGCATTTT
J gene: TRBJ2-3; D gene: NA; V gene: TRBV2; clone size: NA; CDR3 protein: CASSADAGRADTQYF; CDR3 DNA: TGTGCCAGCAGCGCCGATGCCGGGCGGGCAGATACGCAGTATTTT
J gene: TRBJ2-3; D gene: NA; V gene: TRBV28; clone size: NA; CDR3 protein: CASNHGQGGYTQYF; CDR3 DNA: TGTGCCAGCAACCACGGACAGGGAGGGTATACGCAGTATTTT
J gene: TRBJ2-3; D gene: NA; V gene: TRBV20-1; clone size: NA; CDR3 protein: CSASRLATDTQYF; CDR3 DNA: TGCAGTGCTAGTCGTCTAGCCACAGATACGCAGTATTTT
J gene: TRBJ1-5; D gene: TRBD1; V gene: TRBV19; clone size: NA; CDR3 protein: CASSIRQGAQPQHF; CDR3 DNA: TGTGCCAGTAGTATTCGCCAGGGGGCACAGCCCCAGCATTTT
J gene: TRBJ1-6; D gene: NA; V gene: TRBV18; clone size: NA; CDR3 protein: CASSPLARQDNSPLHF; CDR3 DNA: TGTGCCAGCTCACCCCTAGCTCGGCAGGATAATTCACCCCTCCACTTT
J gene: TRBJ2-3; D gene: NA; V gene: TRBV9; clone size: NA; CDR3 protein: CASSVQGHTDTQYF; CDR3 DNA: TGTGCCAGCAGCGTACAAGGACACACAGATACGCAGTATTTT
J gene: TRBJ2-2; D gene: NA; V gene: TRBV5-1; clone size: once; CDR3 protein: CASSLATRNPGELFF; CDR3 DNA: TGCGCCAGCAGCTTGGCTACCCGAAACCCCGGGGAGCTGTTTTTT
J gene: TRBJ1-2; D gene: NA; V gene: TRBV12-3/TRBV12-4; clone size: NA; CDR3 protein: CAIPGGRGGYTF; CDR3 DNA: TGTGCCATCCCCGGGGGTCGGGGTGGCTACACCTTC
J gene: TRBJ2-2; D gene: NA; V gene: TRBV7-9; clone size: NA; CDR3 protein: CASSLAGPGELFF; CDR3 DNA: TGTGCCAGCAGCTTAGCGGGTCCCGGGGAGCTGTTTTTT
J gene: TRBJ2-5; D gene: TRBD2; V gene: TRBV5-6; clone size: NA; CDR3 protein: CASSALAGKETQYF; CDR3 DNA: TGTGCCAGCAGCGCATTAGCGGGGAAAGAGACCCAGTACTTC
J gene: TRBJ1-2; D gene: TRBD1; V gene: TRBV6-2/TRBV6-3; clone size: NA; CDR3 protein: CASSYGDRVFAGYTF; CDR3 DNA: TGTGCCAGCAGTTACGGAGACAGGGTTTTTGCTGGCTACACCTTC
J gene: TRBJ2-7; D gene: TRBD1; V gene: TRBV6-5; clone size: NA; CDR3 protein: CASSSPRDRVYEQYF; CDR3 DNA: TGTGCCAGCAGTTCTCCTCGGGACAGGGTCTACGAGCAGTACTTC